A selection of T cell receptor beta chains follows, all from one sample in a study of cytomegalovirus exposure and HLA in healthy donors. Measured with immunoSEQ multiplex PCR; TCRdb has only the in-frame clones, and not every one. The sample has tens of thousands of clones; about 90% are singletons. Sequencing input: PBMCs. These TCRs come from a woman aged 18-29 years in good health and CMV-seropositive. The CDR3 runs from the conserved cysteine through the conserved F or W.

>16|TRBV25-1
CASSEDRGRVVDEQFF
>16|TRBV6-5
CASSYGPSAFQETQYF
>15|TRBV18
CASSPQGSSYNEQFF
>14|TRBV27
CASSPNRGVEGYTF
>14|TRBV6-5
CASRRTSAGNEQFF
>16|TRBV19
CASSIVGRGSNTEAFF
>15|TRBV7-9
CASSLRDLHTGELFF
>16|TRBV7-8
CASSLEPTGGQETQYF
>16|TRBV30
CAWRKEGTGRNTEAFF
>18|TRBV30
CAWSHKKNRASSEEGQYF
>15|TRBV6-4
CASSDRGSGANVLTF
>16|TRBV10-1
CASSGGIDRVGEKLFF
>14|TRBV6-5
CASSPRQGFTEAFF
>14|TRBV15
CATSIDTGANVLTF
>13|TRBV6-4
CASSREFGYEQYF